Below, 2 T cell receptor beta chains from the same sample are listed, as sequenced in a study of T-cell reconstitution after alpha-beta-depleted transplantation in children. Unique molecular identifiers were incorporated into the prepared TCRbeta library. TCRdb passed the PCR reads through MiXCR, listing each CDR3 protein once. In the table there are hundreds of thousands of distinct CDR3 sequences, around 15% of which are singletons. The sequencing used PBMCs, mostly from graft donor cells, collected 360 days after TCRalphabeta/CD19-depleted stem cell transplant. Every receptor here comes from a male patient between 2 and 9 years old who had a stem cell transplant for acute lymphoblastic leukemia, so the T cells may come from the graft donor.

The sample holds a few counts of this clonotype. The chain is built from TRBV4-3 and TRBJ2-1, with D hard to call. The CDR3 loop spans 16 amino acids. The germline V gene has CDR1 LGHNA and CDR2 YSLEER. V shed 0 bases and J shed 3 bases, with 12 bases lying between them. The DNA for the CDR3 is TGCGCCAGCAGCCAAGACAACATTGCACTCTACAATGAGCAGTTCTTC. It specifies CASSQDNIALYNEQFF.

This clonotype was seen many times. This chain links TRBV20-1 with TRBJ2-7, with 7 bases lining up with TRBD1. V shed 5 bases and J 3 bases; nucleotides not matched to a gene: 7. CDR1 and CDR2 (germline): DFQATT, SNEGSKA (reference sequence). This CDR3 is built from 13 residues. This CDR3 reads CSARRQGRYEQYF. The CDR3, as DNA: TGCAGTGCTCGACGACAGGGACGCTACGAGCAGTACTTC.